This T cell receptor (beta chain) came from a study of human T cells and chemical hapten exposure. Study findings and constraints: Healthy individuals' immune responses may differ from those of donors, who had alopecia. High-frequency TCRs, those above 1 in 1000, stayed the same after DPC sensitization.

Individual cDNA molecules each carried unique molecular identifiers attached by the library. TCRdb re-called the RACE reads with MiXCR, one entry per CDR3 protein. The sample shows under 55,000 distinct CDR3 sequences, about 10% of them seen only once. Trimming took off 6 bases at V and 5 bases at J, with 16 bases between the two ends. This CDR3 contains 15 residues. Germline CDR1 and CDR2: MNHNS and SASEGT. Time point defined: patch test 3, about 24 weeks after DPC sensitization. As to treatment: therapeutic diphenylcyclopropenone sensitization with weekly scalp DPC. This clonotype was seen repeatedly, ten times or more. Its antigen remains unidentified.

The chain employs TRBV6-1 and TRBJ2-2; TRBD2 might be the D (6 bases). The sequence derives from a woman in her thirties or forties with alopecia areata. Some clones in this sample may be carry-over from other donors' samples. This sample comprised whole blood, obtained in connection with sensitization to the hapten diphenylcyclopropenone (DPC). DNA of the CDR3: TGTGCCAGCAGGAGGGAGGCTGGGGGGACCGGGGAGCTGTTTTTT. Protein product: CASRREAGGTGELFF.